The 30 T cell receptor beta chains listed next were all sequenced from one sample in a study of T-cell reconstitution after alpha-beta-depleted transplantation in children. Preparation of the TCRbeta library was carried out with unique molecular identifiers. TCRdb independently ran MiXCR on the PCR reads; one entry per CDR3 protein. The sample lists about 92,000 distinct CDR3 sequences; 9.5% to 15% were seen once. The sequencing here drew on PBMCs from the stem cell graft donor, taken from the stem cell graft. The receptor source for this set is a human donor who donated a stem cell graft to a child with inherited bone marrow failure.

This clonotype was counted at least ten times. The chain uses TRBV27 and TRBJ1-2, with 8 positions matching TRBD1. CDR3 size: 16 residues. Germline V gives CDR1 MNHEY, CDR2 SMNVEV (reference sequence). V shed 3 bases, J shed 6 bases, and the junction held 12 bases outside the gene matches. CDR3 DNA: TGTGCCAGCAGTTTTATCGGGACAGGCATCTCCCATGGCTACACCTTC. Translated: CASSFIGTGISHGYTF.

This clonotype was counted at least ten times. J is TRBJ1-6 and V is TRBV6-1; 8 nucleotides match TRBD1. Losses at the gene ends were 6 bases for V and 7 bases for J; bases not matched to a gene: 2. This CDR3 region has 13 residues. CDR1 is MNHNS, CDR2 SASEGT, per germline. The CDR3 is CASRGTGNSPLHF. The CDR3, as DNA: TGTGCCAGCAGAGGGACAGGCAATTCACCCCTCCACTTT.

This clonotype was seen repeatedly, ten times or more. The rearrangement joins TRBV20-1 to TRBJ2-3; D assignment may be TRBD1 or TRBD2 (6 bases each). V shed 0 bases and J shed 0 bases, with 10 bases lying between them. This CDR3 spans 15 amino acids. The germline V gene encodes CDR1 DFQATT and CDR2 SNEGSKA (reference sequence). The CDR3 loop reads CSARDRGGSTDTQYF. The DNA of the CDR3 is TGCAGTGCTAGAGATCGAGGGGGGAGCACAGATACGCAGTATTTT.

This chain uses TRBV20-1 with TRBJ2-7, with 12 bases lining up with TRBD1. Germline CDR1 is DFQATT and CDR2 is SNEGSKA (reference sequence). This CDR3 is built from 15 residues. V lost 0 bases to trimming and J lost 6 bases; unmatched junction nucleotides: 6. CDR3 coding DNA: TGCAGTGCTAGAGACCGGGACAGGGGGCGATGCGAGCAGTACTTC. Protein sequence: CSARDRDRGRCEQYF.

This clonotype was detected ten times or more. This CDR3 reads CSVDGLAGDLETQYF. CDR3 DNA sequence: TGCAGCGTTGATGGGCTAGCGGGAGATTTAGAGACCCAGTACTTC. The chain joins TRBV29-1 to TRBJ2-5, with 10 bases that match TRBD2. Germline V gives CDR1 SQVTM, CDR2 ANQGSEA. The length of the CDR3 is 15 residues. V was clipped by 3 bases and J by 4 bases; unmatched bases: 8.

In this sample, this clonotype turned up many times. The rearrangement uses TRBV20-1 and TRBJ2-1; 11 bases match TRBD2. The CDR3 sequence is 13 residues long. The ends lost 3 bases at V and 9 bases at J; junction bases unmatched: 4. Germline CDR1 reads DFQATT; CDR2 reads SNEGSKA (reference sequence). Here the CDR3 reads CSARTSGMGEQFF. The CDR3 DNA reads as TGCAGTGCTAGGACTAGCGGGATGGGTGAGCAGTTCTTC.

This clonotype was seen repeatedly, ten times or more. This chain uses TRBV18 with TRBJ1-5; possible D gene TRBD1, 6 bases. The CDR3 totals 13 residues. CDR1 is KGHSH and CDR2 is LQKENI in the germline V gene. V was cut by 5 bases and J by 4 bases, with 9 bases left in between. This CDR3 is CASSDRMNQPQHF. CDR3 DNA: TGTGCCAGCTCAGACAGGATGAATCAGCCCCAGCATTTT.

This clonotype was observed many times. V gene TRBV10-3 combines with J gene TRBJ2-1; D is perhaps TRBD2 (6 bases). V was cut by 7 bases and J by 0 bases, with 16 bases left in between. The germline CDR1 and CDR2 sequences are ENHRY and SYGVKD. The length of the CDR3 is 16 residues. Written as DNA, the CDR3 is TGTGCCATCATGGTCGGTAGCGGAGGCTCCTACAATGAGCAGTTCTTC. This translates into CAIMVGSGGSYNEQFF.

This clonotype was counted ten times or more. The gene calls are TRBV6-5 and TRBJ2-1; perhaps TRBD1 as D (6 bases). Trimming took off 10 bases at V and 11 bases at J, with 15 bases between the two ends. Germline CDR1 reads MNHEY; CDR2 reads SVGAGI. This CDR3 has 11 amino acids. CDR3 DNA sequence: TGTGCCACCTTGACAGGTAGACAGCAGTTCTTC. Translation: CATLTGRQQFF.

This clonotype was seen a few times. The rearrangement joins TRBV9 to TRBJ2-2; TRBD1 is a possible D gene (6 bases). V shed 0 bases and J shed 7 bases, with 13 bases lying between them. The CDR3 is made up of 15 amino acids. The germline CDR1 and CDR2 sequences are SGDLS and YYNGEE. CDR3 nucleotide sequence: TGTGCCAGCAGCGTAGTGGGGACACCTCACGGGGAGCTGTTTTTT. This gives the protein CASSVVGTPHGELFF.

In this sample, this clonotype turned up many times. The chain links TRBV7-2 to TRBJ2-1; 7 bases are shared with TRBD2. The CDR3 totals 16 residues. V gave up 5 bases and J gave up 4 bases; unmatched junction bases: 11. CDR1 is SGHTA, CDR2 FQGNSA, per germline. CDR3 coding DNA: TGTGCCAGCAGCCAACCCTTGGGGGGAGGGTACAATGAGCAGTTCTTC. It encodes CASSQPLGGGYNEQFF.

The sample holds many counts of this clonotype. J is TRBJ2-7 and V is TRBV6-5; D remains ambiguous. The V gene lost 8 bases and the J gene lost 2 bases, with 10 bases spanning the gap. The CDR3 extends over 12 amino acids. Germline V gene sequence: CDR1 MNHEY, CDR2 SVGAGI. DNA of the CDR3: TGTGCCAGCCGGACGGAGACCTACGAGCAGTACTTC. Translating gives CASRTETYEQYF.

At least ten counts were recorded for this clonotype. V gene TRBV27 combines with J gene TRBJ1-2; D gene uncertain. Germline V gives CDR1 MNHEY, CDR2 SMNVEV (reference sequence). V was cut by 3 bases and J by 7 bases, with 15 bases left in between. This CDR3 contains 14 residues. CDR3 loop: CASSFRPGSSGYTF. The CDR3 nucleotides read TGTGCCAGCAGTTTCCGGCCCGGGAGCAGTGGCTACACCTTC.

The V and J genes are TRBV7-3 and TRBJ2-3, with a possible D match to TRBD2 (6 bases). Per the germline V gene, CDR1 is SGHTA and CDR2 is FQGTGA. Trimming cost V 2 bases and J 0 bases, with 12 bases left between them. This CDR3 contains 16 residues. CDR3 DNA: TGTGCCAGCAGCTTAGTGGGACTGCCTAGCACAGATACGCAGTATTTT. Its protein product is CASSLVGLPSTDTQYF.

This clonotype was counted ten times or more. This sequence joins TRBV5-1 and TRBJ2-7, with 7 bases that match TRBD1. Trimming removed 4 bases from V and 3 bases from J; junction bases left unmatched: 7. The CDR3 runs to 14 residues. Germline assignment: CDR1 SGHRS and CDR2 YFSETQ. The CDR3: CASSLGTANYEQYF. CDR3 nucleotide sequence: TGCGCCAGCAGCCTGGGGACAGCTAACTACGAGCAGTACTTC.

Many counts were recorded for this clonotype. The chain links TRBV11-2 to TRBJ2-5, with 8 bases that match TRBD1. From germline, CDR1 is SGHAT and CDR2 FQNNGV. The ends lost 5 bases at V and 5 bases at J; junction bases unmatched: 10. The length of the CDR3 is 15 residues. CDR3 sequence (DNA): TGTGCCAGCAGCCTCCCCCCGGACAGGGTGGAGACCCAGTACTTC. Protein sequence: CASSLPPDRVETQYF. The variable domain in full, completed from reference TRBV11-2 and TRBJ2-5, reads EAGVAQSPRYKIIEKRQSVAFWCNPISGHATLYWYQQILGQGPKLLIQFQNNGVVDDSQLPKDRFSAERLKGVDSTLKIQPAKLEDSAVYLCASSLPPDRVETQYFGPGTRLLVL.

With regard to this clonotype: A junction end diverges from the germline sequence, so it may reflect a read error. The V call is TRBV13, the J call TRBJ2-7; 8 bases line up with TRBD1. The germline CDR1 and CDR2 sequences are PRHDT and FYEKMQ (reference sequence). The CDR3 length is 16 residues. The CDR3 coding sequence is TGTGCCATCAGCTTAGTTTCACAGGGGGATATTTACGAGCAGTACTTC. Residues: CAISLVSQGDIYEQYF.

The chain is built from TRBV23-1 and TRBJ2-2; 8 bases match TRBD1. TRBV23-1 is an ORF, with its function uncertain. V lost 5 bases and J lost 5; bases outside the gene matches: 7. This CDR3 comprises 15 residues. This CDR3 reads CASSGRTGRTGELFF. The CDR3 bases are TGCGCCAGCAGTGGGAGGACAGGGCGAACCGGGGAGCTGTTTTTT.

This clonotype was counted ten times or more. The chain combines TRBV29-1 with TRBJ2-1, with a tentative D call TRBD1 (7 bases). The CDR3 has 14 residues. V shed 1 base and J shed 9 bases, with 16 bases lying between them. Germline assignment: CDR1 SQVTM and CDR2 ANQGSEA. CDR3 sequence: CSVEGRAGGTEQFF. The CDR3 DNA reads as TGCAGCGTTGAAGGTCGGGCAGGGGGGACTGAGCAGTTCTTC.

This clonotype occurred many times. The chain has TRBV20-1 and TRBJ2-7; 14 nucleotides line up with TRBD2. CDR3 length equals 17 residues. V shed 1 base, J shed 4 bases, and the junction held 9 bases outside the gene matches. The germline CDR1 and CDR2 sequences are DFQATT and SNEGSKA (reference sequence). In DNA form, the CDR3 reads TGCAGTGCTAGAGGGCCCGGGACTAGCGGGAGTGGGTACGAGCAGTACTTC. Amino acids: CSARGPGTSGSGYEQYF.

This clonotype was seen many times. The chain links TRBV28 to TRBJ1-1; D is ambiguous. Trimming left V 8 bases short and J 1 base short, with 8 bases between. CDR3 length equals 12 residues. Germline CDR1 and CDR2: MDHEN and SYDVKM. The CDR3, as DNA: TGTGCCAGCGGTCTACGGAACACTGAAGCTTTCTTT. Translation: CASGLRNTEAFF.

This clonotype was counted at least ten times. The chain couples TRBV7-2 to TRBJ2-5, with a tentative D call TRBD2 (5 bases). The germline V and J ends were trimmed by 5 bases and 2 bases, with 12 bases remaining between them. CDR3 length: 14 residues. The V gene's germline CDR1 is SGHTA and CDR2 FQGNSA. The CDR3 bases are TGTGCCAGCAGCACCAGGACTTGGCAAGAGACCCAGTACTTC. It translates to CASSTRTWQETQYF.

The chain recombines TRBV12-5 with TRBJ2-1; D uncertain. Germline values: CDR1 LGHNT, CDR2 FRNRAP. CDR3 length: 14 amino acids. V was pared by 5 bases and J by 1 base, with 9 bases between. Here the CDR3 reads CASGGLASYNEQFF. As DNA, the CDR3 is TGTGCTAGTGGTGGGTTGGCATCCTACAATGAGCAGTTCTTC.

The sample holds many counts of this clonotype. This chain connects TRBV5-1 to TRBJ2-7; TRBD1 agrees at 7 bases. The V and J ends lost 5 bases and 5 bases, in that order; junction bases with no gene match: 7. From germline, CDR1 is SGHRS and CDR2 YFSETQ. The CDR3 has 13 residues. CDR3 DNA: TGCGCCAGCAGTCTCGGACAGGTCGACGAGCAGTACTTC. This sequence encodes CASSLGQVDEQYF.

This clonotype was counted at least ten times. The chain employs TRBV6-2 or TRBV6-3 and TRBJ1-3, with D possibly matching TRBD1 (5 bases). The CDR3 is made up of 17 amino acids. Trimming removed 1 base from V and 3 bases from J, with 16 bases in between. Germline V lookup: CDR1 MNHEY, CDR2 SVGEGT. For the CDR3, the DNA is TGTGCCAGCAGTTACTGGACGGGACCGGGGATTGGAAACACCATATATTTT. It translates to CASSYWTGPGIGNTIYF.

This clonotype came up many times. This sequence joins TRBV14 and TRBJ2-1, with D uncertain. The CDR3 extends over 14 amino acids. V lost 3 bases, J lost 0 bases, and 6 bases lay in between. Germline loops: CDR1 SGHDN, CDR2 FVKESK. The CDR3, as DNA: TGTGCCAGCAGCCACAGGAGCTCCTACAATGAGCAGTTCTTC. Protein: CASSHRSSYNEQFF.

This clonotype was detected ten times or more. The chain uses TRBV5-5 and TRBJ2-1; the match to TRBD2 covers 11 bases. The germline V gene encodes CDR1 SGHKS and CDR2 YYEKEE (reference sequence). The V and J ends lost 4 bases and 1 base, in that order; junction bases with no gene match: 4. CDR3 size: 16 residues. This CDR3 reads CASSLSGRGSYNEQFF. As DNA, the CDR3 is TGTGCCAGCAGCCTTAGCGGGAGGGGGTCCTACAATGAGCAGTTCTTC.

At least ten counts were recorded for this clonotype. This chain joins TRBV20-1 and TRBJ1-1, with 9 bases matching TRBD1. Germline CDR1 and CDR2: DFQATT and SNEGSKA (reference sequence). The V and J ends lost 4 bases and 3 bases, in that order; junction bases with no gene match: 12. The CDR3 loop spans 16 amino acids. In DNA, the CDR3 is TGCAGTGCTAATCCACACAGGGGGCTCCCCGACACTGAAGCTTTCTTT. Translation gives CSANPHRGLPDTEAFF.

This chain joins TRBV10-1 and TRBJ1-1; tentatively, D is TRBD1 (6 bases). Trimming left V 8 bases short and J 4 bases short, with 20 bases between. CDR1 is WNHNN, CDR2 SYGVQD, per germline (reference sequence). This CDR3 is built from 15 residues. The CDR3: CASRLGNRDPTEAFF. CDR3 bases: TGCGCCAGCCGTTTGGGCAACAGGGACCCCACTGAAGCTTTCTTT.

This clonotype was counted once. The chain combines TRBV6-2 or TRBV6-3 with TRBJ2-1, with TRBD2 matching over 10 bases. The V and J ends lost 3 bases and 8 bases, in that order; junction bases with no gene match: 16. Germline assignment: CDR1 MNHEY and CDR2 SVGEGT. This CDR3 has 18 residues. CDR3 loop: CASSYEGLGLAGVDEQFF. In nucleotides, the CDR3 is TGTGCCAGCAGTTATGAGGGTCTGGGCCTAGCGGGAGTGGATGAGCAGTTCTTC.